The 22 T cell receptor beta chains in this list originate from one sample, sequenced in a study of technical replicates of blood from four donors. The method was immunoSEQ multiplex PCR; TCRdb's version includes in-frame clones alone and lacks a portion of them. The sample has about 50,000 clones; about 96% are singletons. Input material: T cells isolated from PBMCs. These receptors were collected from a human donor in good health.

The CDR3 bases are TGTGCCAGCAGCTTAATAAGGACTGGCTACAATGAGCAGTTCTTC. Protein product: CASSLIRTGYNEQFF. This chain connects TRBV5-5 to TRBJ2-1, with D maybe TRBD2 (5 bases). CDR1 and CDR2 from the germline V gene are SGHKS and YYEKEE (reference sequence). The CDR3 has 15 residues. Trimming took 2 bases from V and 3 from J, leaving 12 bases between them.

The J gene is TRBJ2-2, the V gene TRBV11-2; possibly TRBD2 for D (6 bases). CDR3 length: 17 amino acids. The V gene's germline CDR1 is SGHAT and CDR2 FQNNGV. V lost 4 bases, J lost 0 bases, and 15 bases lay in between. The CDR3 DNA follows: TGTGCCAGCAGCTCCCCTCCCGGGGGACCGAACACCGGGGAGCTGTTTTTT. Translation gives CASSSPPGGPNTGELFF.

This chain joins TRBV6-5 and TRBJ2-1, with 7 bases fitting TRBD1. The CDR3 runs to 14 residues. The germline CDR1 and CDR2 sequences are MNHEY and SVGAGI. After removal of 5 bases from V and 3 bases from J, the junction contained 4 bases not matched to a gene. CDR3 loop: CASSPGTVYNEQFF. The CDR3 DNA reads as TGTGCCAGCAGTCCCGGGACAGTCTACAATGAGCAGTTCTTC.

This rearrangement joins TRBV18 to TRBJ1-3, with TRBD1 matching 8 bases. The CDR3 runs 15 residues. The germline V gene encodes CDR1 KGHSH and CDR2 LQKENI. J gave up 4 bases and V 6 bases, and 8 bases lay outside the gene matches. The CDR3 is CASSPSGGSGNTIYF. For the CDR3, the DNA is TGTGCCAGCTCGCCTTCAGGGGGCTCGGGAAACACCATATATTTT.

This clone has only one observation. This chain connects TRBV21-1 to TRBJ1-5; the DNA was not used to check the table's D call, TRBD1. TRBV21-1 is assigned pseudogene status. CDR3 size: 15 residues. In DNA, the CDR3 is TGTGCCAGCAGCTCGCTAGGGACAGGGAATCAGCCCCAGCATTTT. Translated: CASSSLGTGNQPQHF.

This clone has only one observation. The chain uses TRBV13 and TRBJ2-3; D not certain. Germline loops: CDR1 PRHDT, CDR2 FYEKMQ (reference sequence). CDR3 length: 14 amino acids. V was shortened by 8 bases and J by 0 bases, with 12 bases between the two germline ends. CDR3 protein: CASLRGTSTDTQYF. In nucleotides, the CDR3 is TGTGCCAGCCTTCGCGGTACTAGCACAGATACGCAGTATTTT.

This clone appeared a single time. The V and J genes are TRBV1 and TRBJ2-1; the table assigns TRBD2, which was not confirmed against the DNA. TRBV1 is an annotated pseudogene. The CDR3 is 16 residues long. The CDR3 region is CTSSQETSGRGNEQFF. Written as DNA, the CDR3 is TGCACCAGCAGCCAAGAAACTAGCGGGAGGGGAAATGAGCAGTTCTTC.

This sequence joins TRBV6-1 and TRBJ2-6, with 8 bases fitting TRBD1. Germline V gene lookup returns CDR1 MNHNS and CDR2 SASEGT. Trimming took 4 bases from V and 2 from J; bases not matched to a gene: 4. The CDR3 covers 16 residues. DNA for the CDR3: TGTGCCAGCAGTGGTTCAGGGGGCACTGGGGCCAACGTCCTGACTTTC. It translates to CASSGSGGTGANVLTF.

The CDR3 is CAVLTGQTSEAFF. The CDR3 DNA reads TGTGCCGTGCTCACAGGTCAGACCAGTGAAGCTTTCTTT. The chain couples TRBV10-3 to TRBJ1-1; weak D call: TRBD1 (5 bases). CDR3 length equals 13 residues. Germline V lookup: CDR1 ENHRY, CDR2 SYGVKD. Trimming removed 11 bases at V and 7 bases at J, with 20 bases between.

This chain uses TRBV11-2 with TRBJ2-5, with 9 positions matching TRBD2. V lost 6 bases, J lost 5 bases, and 4 bases stayed unmatched. The CDR3 length is 13 residues. Germline CDR1 and CDR2: SGHAT and FQNNGV. The CDR3, as DNA: TGTGCCAGCAGGTTAAGCGGGAGGGAGACCCAGTACTTC. Protein sequence: CASRLSGRETQYF.

The chain has TRBV4-3 and TRBJ2-1, with D possibly matching TRBD1 (6 bases). Germline V lookup: CDR1 LGHNA, CDR2 YSLEER. Trimming left V 4 bases short and J 5 bases short, with 15 bases between. The CDR3 is made up of 15 amino acids. The CDR3 is CASSLIRGKNNEQFF. CDR3 DNA: TGCGCCAGCAGCCTTATAAGGGGGAAGAACAATGAGCAGTTCTTC.

The genes are TRBV10-3 and TRBJ1-4; no clear D. The germline V and J ends were trimmed by 2 bases and 0 bases, with 7 bases remaining between them. Germline values: CDR1 ENHRY, CDR2 SYGVKD. The CDR3 has 15 residues. In DNA, the CDR3 is TGTGCCATCAGTGAGAGCCCCGCAACTAATGAAAAACTGTTTTTT. Amino acid sequence: CAISESPATNEKLFF.

V gene TRBV29-1 combines with J gene TRBJ1-2; a possible D gene is TRBD1 (5 bases). V was shortened by 4 bases and J by 4 bases, with 16 bases between the two germline ends. The CDR3 spans 14 residues. The V gene's germline CDR1 is SQVTM and CDR2 ANQGSEA. Here the CDR3 reads CSVAQGREFYGYTF. The CDR3 DNA is TGCAGCGTTGCGCAGGGAAGAGAATTCTATGGCTACACCTTC.

V and J are TRBV6-1 and TRBJ1-2; D possibly corresponds to TRBD1 (6 bases). The CDR3 totals 13 residues. V was shortened by 2 bases and J by 8 bases, with 12 bases between the two germline ends. CDR1 MNHNS and CDR2 SASEGT come from the germline V gene. This chain's CDR3 is CASSELRGQGYTF. The CDR3 DNA sequence: TGTGCCAGCAGTGAACTGAGGGGACAAGGCTACACCTTC.

This chain uses TRBV13 with TRBJ2-7; 13 bases are a match to TRBD2. Germline V CDR1 and CDR2: PRHDT, FYEKMQ (reference sequence). This CDR3 has 15 amino acids. The junction had 3 bases not matched to a gene; V was cut back by 0 bases and J by 7 bases. CDR3 sequence: CASSLGTSGRSEQYF. CDR3 sequence (DNA): TGTGCCAGCAGCTTAGGGACTAGCGGGAGGAGTGAGCAGTACTTC.

This clone came up once. V is TRBV7-2 and J is TRBJ1-2; TRBD1 matches at 8 bases. The CDR3 sequence is 16 residues long. The J segment lost 4 bases and the V segment lost 0 bases, leaving 7 bases of the junction unmatched. The germline V gene has CDR1 SGHTA and CDR2 FQGNSA. Written as DNA, the CDR3 is TGTGCCAGCAGCTTAGCCGGGACAGGCCGAGGCTATGGCTACACCTTC. Encoded protein: CASSLAGTGRGYGYTF.

The CDR3 sequence is CASGMTGGRDEQYF. CDR3 nucleotides: TGTGCTAGTGGTATGACAGGGGGGAGGGACGAGCAGTACTTC. V gene TRBV12-5 combines with J gene TRBJ2-7, with 9 bases identical to TRBD1. V lost 5 bases to trimming and J lost 5 bases; unmatched junction nucleotides: 7. From germline, CDR1 is LGHNT and CDR2 FRNRAP. This CDR3 comprises 14 residues.

V usage is TRBV4-3 and J usage is TRBJ2-1, with 9 bases identical to TRBD2. This CDR3 contains 21 residues. After removal of 2 bases from V and 4 bases from J, the junction contained 21 bases not matched to a gene. Germline CDR1 is LGHNA and CDR2 is YSLEER. The DNA of the CDR3 is TGCGCCAGCAGCCAACCCCTAGTCGGCGGGAGGGCATTTATGATTTACAATGAGCAGTTCTTC. This encodes CASSQPLVGGRAFMIYNEQFF.

V is TRBV30 and J is TRBJ1-3, with 7 bases lining up with TRBD1. This CDR3 spans 14 amino acids. V shed 3 bases and J 3 bases; nucleotides not matched to a gene: 5. CDR1 GTSNPN and CDR2 SVGIG come from the germline V gene (reference sequence). CDR3 nucleotides: TGTGCCTGGAGCCAGGACAGGCTTGGAAACACCATATATTTT. This translates into CAWSQDRLGNTIYF.

This chain uses TRBV28 with TRBJ2-1; TRBD2 matches 10 bases. The CDR3 totals 15 residues. V shed 3 bases, J shed 6 bases, and the junction held 5 bases outside the gene matches. Germline V lookup: CDR1 MDHEN, CDR2 SYDVKM. The CDR3: CASSFSSGSVNEQFF. The CDR3 DNA sequence: TGTGCCAGCAGTTTTTCTAGCGGGAGTGTCAATGAGCAGTTCTTC. The full variable domain, its missing parts supplied by reference TRBV28 and TRBJ2-1, is DVKVTQSSRYLVKRTGEKVFLECVQDMDHENMFWYRQDPGLGLRLIYFSYDVKMKEKGDIPEGYSVSREKKERFSLILESASTNQTSMYLCASSFSSGSVNEQFFGPGTRLTVL.

V and J are TRBV11-2 and TRBJ2-7; 10 positions agree with TRBD2. There are 16 residues in the CDR3. Germline loops: CDR1 SGHAT, CDR2 FQNNGV. Trimming cost V 5 bases and J 4 bases; bases outside gene matches: 11. CDR3 sequence (DNA): TGTGCCAGCAGCCTATCCCTAGCGGGAGATAGATACGAGCAGTACTTC. Translating gives CASSLSLAGDRYEQYF.

V is TRBV27 and J is TRBJ2-7; 10 bases are a match to TRBD1. V lost 5 bases and J lost 0; bases outside the gene matches: 10. CDR1 MNHEY and CDR2 SMNVEV come from the germline V gene (reference sequence). This CDR3 has 17 residues. This CDR3 is CASSPYSGTGVSYEQYF. The CDR3 nucleotides are TGTGCCAGCAGTCCCTACTCCGGGACAGGGGTCTCCTACGAGCAGTACTTC.